A selection of T cell receptor beta chains follows, all from one sample in a study of T cell changes during pregnancy in multiple sclerosis. Clones were sequenced by immunoSEQ multiplex PCR, and TCRdb holds only the in-frame ones, with some missing. The sample lists around 100,000 clones, about 90% occurring once. The specimen was peripheral blood, collected after pregnancy. The receptors here all came from a female donor with multiple sclerosis, enrolled in a pregnancy study. Each CDR3 is given with its conserved first and last residue. Each record gives: CDR3 protein, CDR3 DNA, D gene, clone size, V gene, J gene. The D gene is left open where the match is weak. The listing skips clone size in some rows; elsewhere it reads once, few, many or a size class.

CDR3 protein: CASSLGRGSRRNTIYF
CDR3 DNA: TGTGCCAGCAGCTTAGGCAGGGGGTCTCGGAGGAACACCATATATTTT
D gene: TRBD1
clone size: once
V gene: TRBV7-2
J gene: TRBJ1-3

CDR3 protein: CASSFGQMNEKLFF
CDR3 DNA: TGTGCCAGCAGTTTCGGACAGATGAATGAAAAACTGTTTTTT
D gene: -
clone size: once
V gene: TRBV6-5
J gene: TRBJ1-4

CDR3 protein: CASSPLSYEQYF
CDR3 DNA: TGTGCCAGCTCACCCCTCTCCTACGAGCAGTACTTC
D gene: -
clone size: -
V gene: TRBV18
J gene: TRBJ2-7

CDR3 protein: CASSPNAGVDTGELFF
CDR3 DNA: TGTGCCAGCAGCCCAAATGCGGGGGTCGACACCGGGGAGCTGTTTTTT
D gene: TRBD2
clone size: -
V gene: TRBV9
J gene: TRBJ2-2

CDR3 protein: CASSRRASGANTGELFF
CDR3 DNA: TGTGCCAGCAGCCGTCGGGCTAGCGGGGCGAACACCGGGGAGCTGTTTTTT
D gene: TRBD2
clone size: -
V gene: TRBV13
J gene: TRBJ2-2

CDR3 protein: CASSRPSRPATYEQYF
CDR3 DNA: TGTGCCAGCAGCCGACCTTCGCGGCCGGCTACCTACGAGCAGTACTTC
D gene: -
clone size: -
V gene: TRBV28
J gene: TRBJ2-7

CDR3 protein: CASSPDYYYEQYF
CDR3 DNA: TGTGCCAGTAGTCCGGACTACTACTACGAGCAGTACTTC
D gene: -
clone size: -
V gene: TRBV19
J gene: TRBJ2-7

CDR3 protein: CASSQVTGTAYNSPLHF
CDR3 DNA: TGCGCCAGCAGCCAAGTCACCGGGACAGCTTATAATTCACCCCTCCACTTT
D gene: TRBD1
clone size: -
V gene: TRBV4-1
J gene: TRBJ1-6

CDR3 protein: CAISESGVNLNTEAFF
CDR3 DNA: TGTGCCATCAGTGAGTCAGGGGTCAACTTGAACACTGAAGCTTTCTTT
D gene: -
clone size: -
V gene: TRBV10-3
J gene: TRBJ1-1

CDR3 protein: CASSQDTGNTEAFF
CDR3 DNA: TGTGCCAGCAGCCAAGATACAGGGAACACTGAAGCTTTCTTT
D gene: -
clone size: -
V gene: TRBV4-2
J gene: TRBJ1-1

CDR3 protein: CASSPSGGDQETQYF
CDR3 DNA: TGTGCCAGCAGTCCGAGCGGGGGGGATCAAGAGACCCAGTACTTC
D gene: TRBD2
clone size: -
V gene: TRBV7-7
J gene: TRBJ2-5

CDR3 protein: CASSLSPGQGTYGYTF
CDR3 DNA: TGCGCCAGCAGCTTGAGTCCGGGACAGGGCACCTATGGCTACACCTTC
D gene: TRBD1
clone size: -
V gene: TRBV5-1
J gene: TRBJ1-2

CDR3 protein: CASSSRSGAQETQYF
CDR3 DNA: TGCGCCAGCAGCTCAAGAAGCGGGGCCCAAGAGACCCAGTACTTC
D gene: TRBD2
clone size: -
V gene: TRBV5-1
J gene: TRBJ2-5

CDR3 protein: CASSPPGSSGANVLTF
CDR3 DNA: TGTGCCAGCTCACCACCGGGCAGCTCTGGGGCCAACGTCCTGACTTTC
D gene: -
clone size: -
V gene: TRBV18
J gene: TRBJ2-6

CDR3 protein: CASSYSGGTEAFF
CDR3 DNA: TGTGCCAGCAGTTACTCAGGGGGCACTGAAGCTTTCTTT
D gene: -
clone size: -
V gene: TRBV6-5
J gene: TRBJ1-1

CDR3 protein: CAISGAGTYNEQFF
CDR3 DNA: TGTGCCATCAGTGGGGCGGGGACCTACAATGAGCAGTTCTTC
D gene: -
clone size: once
V gene: TRBV10-3
J gene: TRBJ2-1

CDR3 protein: CASSPGQGSYGYTF
CDR3 DNA: TGTGCCAGCAGTCCGGGACAGGGATCCTATGGCTACACCTTC
D gene: TRBD1
clone size: -
V gene: TRBV27
J gene: TRBJ1-2

CDR3 protein: CASSFTGGREQYF
CDR3 DNA: TGTGCCAGCAGCTTCACAGGGGGGAGGGAGCAGTACTTC
D gene: TRBD1
clone size: -
V gene: TRBV5-5
J gene: TRBJ2-7

CDR3 protein: CSVLPPGSEQYF
CDR3 DNA: TGCAGCGTTTTGCCCCCCGGGTCCGAGCAGTACTTC
D gene: -
clone size: once
V gene: TRBV29-1
J gene: TRBJ2-7

CDR3 protein: CASRSGAKNTGELFF
CDR3 DNA: TGTGCCAGCAGGTCAGGGGCGAAGAACACCGGGGAGCTGTTTTTT
D gene: -
clone size: -
V gene: TRBV2
J gene: TRBJ2-2

CDR3 protein: CASSSSRGSDTQYF
CDR3 DNA: TGTGCCAGCAGCAGTTCCAGGGGATCAGATACGCAGTATTTT
D gene: -
clone size: -
V gene: TRBV11-3
J gene: TRBJ2-3

CDR3 protein: CASSVVSDNSPLHF
CDR3 DNA: TGTGCCAGCAGCGTGGTTTCAGATAATTCACCCCTCCACTTT
D gene: -
clone size: -
V gene: TRBV9
J gene: TRBJ1-6

CDR3 protein: CASSEGASEQYF
CDR3 DNA: TGTGCCAGCTCGGAGGGGGCGAGCGAGCAGTACTTC
D gene: -
clone size: -
V gene: TRBV6-5
J gene: TRBJ2-7

CDR3 protein: CAWNRGSNQPQHF
CDR3 DNA: TGTGCCTGGAACAGGGGTAGCAATCAGCCCCAGCATTTT
D gene: TRBD1
clone size: -
V gene: TRBV30
J gene: TRBJ1-5

CDR3 protein: CASSWGLVETQYF
CDR3 DNA: TGTGCCAGCAGTTGGGGACTAGTAGAGACCCAGTACTTC
D gene: TRBD2
clone size: -
V gene: TRBV28
J gene: TRBJ2-5

CDR3 protein: CASSYWRNYEQYF
CDR3 DNA: TGTGCCAGCAGTTATTGGCGGAACTACGAGCAGTACTTC
D gene: -
clone size: -
V gene: TRBV6-6
J gene: TRBJ2-7

CDR3 protein: CATSRDGGNNEQFF
CDR3 DNA: TGTGCCACCAGCAGAGATGGAGGAAACAATGAGCAGTTCTTC
D gene: -
clone size: -
V gene: TRBV15
J gene: TRBJ2-1

CDR3 protein: CASSQDRDRDRGYTF
CDR3 DNA: TGCGCCAGCAGCCAAGATCGGGACAGGGATCGTGGCTACACCTTC
D gene: TRBD1
clone size: once
V gene: TRBV4-1
J gene: TRBJ1-2

CDR3 protein: CASSLNQRETQYF
CDR3 DNA: TGTGCCAGCAGCTTAAACCAACGGGAGACCCAGTACTTC
D gene: -
clone size: -
V gene: TRBV7-3
J gene: TRBJ2-5

CDR3 protein: CASSTGLAYNEQFF
CDR3 DNA: TGTGCCAGTAGTACAGGGTTAGCCTACAATGAGCAGTTCTTC
D gene: -
clone size: -
V gene: TRBV19
J gene: TRBJ2-1

CDR3 protein: CASRKEQSSYNEQFF
CDR3 DNA: TGTGCCAGTAGGAAGGAACAGAGCTCCTACAATGAGCAGTTCTTC
D gene: -
clone size: -
V gene: TRBV19
J gene: TRBJ2-1

CDR3 protein: CSVAPAVNQPQHF
CDR3 DNA: TGCAGCGTTGCCCCGGCGGTAAATCAGCCCCAGCATTTT
D gene: -
clone size: -
V gene: TRBV29-1
J gene: TRBJ1-5

CDR3 protein: CASSQETFEKLFF
CDR3 DNA: TGTGCCAGCAGCCAAGAAACATTCGAAAAACTGTTTTTT
D gene: -
clone size: once
V gene: TRBV14
J gene: TRBJ1-4

CDR3 protein: CAISGQGSDTQYF
CDR3 DNA: TGTGCCATCAGCGGACAGGGGTCAGATACGCAGTATTTT
D gene: TRBD1
clone size: -
V gene: TRBV10-3
J gene: TRBJ2-3

CDR3 protein: CASISEVASGYTF
CDR3 DNA: TGTGCCAGCATTTCGGAGGTAGCATCGGGCTACACCTTC
D gene: -
clone size: -
V gene: TRBV6-6
J gene: TRBJ1-2

CDR3 protein: CASSFMTGRIDTQYF
CDR3 DNA: TGTGCCAGCAGCTTTATGACAGGTCGGATAGATACGCAGTATTTT
D gene: -
clone size: -
V gene: TRBV5-5
J gene: TRBJ2-3

CDR3 protein: CASFDRGNSPLHF
CDR3 DNA: TGTGCCAGCTTCGACAGGGGAAATTCACCCCTCCACTTT
D gene: TRBD1
clone size: -
V gene: TRBV18
J gene: TRBJ1-6

CDR3 protein: CASSSPGQGAYEQYF
CDR3 DNA: TGTGCCAGCAGCTCCCCGGGACAGGGAGCCTACGAGCAGTACTTC
D gene: TRBD1
clone size: -
V gene: TRBV7-2
J gene: TRBJ2-7

CDR3 protein: CASSPWTGETQYF
CDR3 DNA: TGTGCCAGTAGTCCATGGACAGGGGAGACCCAGTACTTC
D gene: TRBD1
clone size: -
V gene: TRBV19
J gene: TRBJ2-5

CDR3 protein: CASSHLPLAGGLGDTQYF
CDR3 DNA: TGCGCCAGCAGCCACTTACCCTTAGCGGGGGGGCTGGGAGATACGCAGTATTTT
D gene: TRBD2
clone size: once
V gene: TRBV4-3
J gene: TRBJ2-3

CDR3 protein: CASSLGTARTYEQYF
CDR3 DNA: TGTGCCAGCAGCCTCGGGACAGCCCGCACCTACGAGCAGTACTTC
D gene: TRBD1
clone size: -
V gene: TRBV27
J gene: TRBJ2-7

CDR3 protein: CASGRLSTNEKLFF
CDR3 DNA: TGTGCCAGCGGAAGACTATCAACTAATGAAAAACTGTTTTTT
D gene: -
clone size: -
V gene: TRBV7-8
J gene: TRBJ1-4

CDR3 protein: CASSLSKNQREAHFLDTQYF
CDR3 DNA: TGTGCCAGCAGTTTATCGAAGAACCAGCGGGAGGCCCACTTTTTAGATACGCAGTATTTT
D gene: TRBD2
clone size: -
V gene: TRBV27
J gene: TRBJ2-3

CDR3 protein: CASGFSNEQYF
CDR3 DNA: TGTGCTAGTGGTTTTTCCAACGAGCAGTACTTC
D gene: -
clone size: once
V gene: TRBV12-5
J gene: TRBJ2-7

CDR3 protein: CAWSQGNTEAFF
CDR3 DNA: TGTGCCTGGTCACAGGGGAACACTGAAGCTTTCTTT
D gene: -
clone size: -
V gene: TRBV30
J gene: TRBJ1-1

CDR3 protein: CASSLSGRGGTEAFF
CDR3 DNA: TGTGCCAGCAGTTTATCGGGGAGGGGTGGCACTGAAGCTTTCTTT
D gene: -
clone size: -
V gene: TRBV27
J gene: TRBJ1-1

CDR3 protein: CASSPTGGESGEQYF
CDR3 DNA: TGTGCCAGCAGCCCCACGGGGGGTGAATCCGGCGAGCAGTACTTC
D gene: TRBD2
clone size: -
V gene: TRBV7-3
J gene: TRBJ2-7

CDR3 protein: CASMGTVSSYNSPLHF
CDR3 DNA: TGTGCCAGTATGGGGACTGTAAGCTCCTATAATTCACCCCTCCACTTT
D gene: -
clone size: -
V gene: TRBV19
J gene: TRBJ1-6

CDR3 protein: CASRPYGGTDTQYF
CDR3 DNA: TGTGCCAGTAGGCCATACGGGGGCACAGATACGCAGTATTTT
D gene: -
clone size: -
V gene: TRBV19
J gene: TRBJ2-3

CDR3 protein: CASSLAGDRTAYEQYF
CDR3 DNA: TGCGCCAGCAGCCTAGCCGGGGACAGGACCGCTTACGAGCAGTACTTC
D gene: TRBD1
clone size: few
V gene: TRBV4-1
J gene: TRBJ2-7

CDR3 protein: CASSYRRPYEQYF
CDR3 DNA: TGTGCCAGCAGCTACCGGAGGCCCTACGAGCAGTACTTC
D gene: -
clone size: -
V gene: TRBV11-2
J gene: TRBJ2-7

CDR3 protein: CASSYRSPGAELFF
CDR3 DNA: TGTGCCAGCAGTTACAGATCGCCAGGGGCCGAACTGTTTTTT
D gene: -
clone size: -
V gene: TRBV6-5
J gene: TRBJ1-4

CDR3 protein: CASSLERGRGTLHF
CDR3 DNA: TGTGCCAGCAGCTTGGAGCGGGGGCGGGGGACCCTCCACTTT
D gene: -
clone size: -
V gene: TRBV5-4
J gene: TRBJ1-6

CDR3 protein: CASSHQTGVDTEAFF
CDR3 DNA: TGCGCCAGCAGCCACCAGACAGGGGTGGACACTGAAGCTTTCTTT
D gene: TRBD1
clone size: -
V gene: TRBV4-1
J gene: TRBJ1-1

CDR3 protein: CASSVAGGGYNEQFF
CDR3 DNA: TGTGCCAGTAGCGTAGCGGGAGGAGGGTACAATGAGCAGTTCTTC
D gene: TRBD2
clone size: -
V gene: TRBV19
J gene: TRBJ2-1

CDR3 protein: CASSPPGLAGVTDTQYF
CDR3 DNA: TGTGCCAGCAGCCCACCGGGACTAGCGGGGGTCACAGATACGCAGTATTTT
D gene: TRBD2
clone size: -
V gene: TRBV4-2
J gene: TRBJ2-3